These 21 T cell receptor beta chains originate from one sample sequenced in a study of technical replicates of blood from several donors. Some clones are missing from TCRdb's copy, which holds only in-frame ones; the method was immunoSEQ multiplex PCR. The sample has 70,000 or so clones; less than 99% are singletons. Source material: T cells isolated from PBMCs. These receptors all stem from a human donor in good health.

Here the CDR3 reads CASTGSYEQYF. DNA for the CDR3: TGCGCCAGCACAGGCTCCTACGAGCAGTACTTC. This chain uses TRBV5-1 with TRBJ2-7; D is ambiguous. With 6 bases removed from V and 0 bases from J, the gap between germline ends came to 4 bases. The CDR3 is made up of 11 amino acids. The germline gives CDR1 SGHRS, CDR2 YFSETQ.

For the CDR3, the DNA is TGCGCCAGCTCGACACAGGGGACAGATACGCAGTATTTT. Translated, it gives CASSTQGTDTQYF. The chain links TRBV5-1 to TRBJ2-3; TRBD1 agrees at 7 bases. The CDR3 extends over 13 amino acids. Germline V CDR1 and CDR2: SGHRS, YFSETQ. The V and J ends lost 7 bases and 3 bases, in that order; junction bases with no gene match: 5.

This chain links TRBV9 with TRBJ2-1, with D possibly being TRBD1 (5 bases). CDR1 is SGDLS and CDR2 is YYNGEE in the germline V gene. With 4 bases removed from V and 2 bases from J, the gap between germline ends came to 13 bases. The CDR3 extends over 15 amino acids. Here the CDR3 reads CASSPQGSTYNEQFF. CDR3 bases: TGTGCCAGCAGCCCTCAGGGATCCACCTACAATGAGCAGTTCTTC.

This clone was seen a few times. The chain carries TRBV14 and TRBJ1-3; D ambiguous. CDR3 length: 17 residues. Deletions cut 3 bases from V and 0 bases from J, with 15 bases between. Germline V lookup: CDR1 SGHDN, CDR2 FVKESK. Here the CDR3 reads CASSHPWGVNSGNTIYF. Here the CDR3 DNA reads TGTGCCAGCAGCCACCCCTGGGGAGTCAACTCTGGAAACACCATATATTTT.

V usage is TRBV6-5 and J usage is TRBJ2-7; 9 bases align to TRBD1. The germline V gene has CDR1 MNHEY and CDR2 SVGAGI. This CDR3 is 14 amino acids long. The V segment lost 4 bases and the J segment 5 bases; nucleotides outside the gene matches: 6. The CDR3 region is CASSSGQGTHEQYF. CDR3 DNA: TGTGCCAGCAGTTCGGGACAGGGAACGCACGAGCAGTACTTC.

V usage is TRBV10-3 and J usage is TRBJ2-3; 9 positions agree with TRBD2. Per germline, CDR1 ENHRY and CDR2 SYGVKD. J lost 3 bases, V lost 4 bases, and 2 bases had no gene match. CDR3 size: 14 residues. The CDR3 nucleotides are TGTGCCATCAGTGGAGGACTAGCGACAGATACGCAGTATTTT. The encoded protein is CAISGGLATDTQYF.

The chain employs TRBV13 and TRBJ2-7, with TRBD1 as a possible D gene (5 bases). Looked up from germline, CDR1 is PRHDT and CDR2 is FYEKMQ (reference sequence). This CDR3 has 13 residues. Trimming left V 6 bases short and J 1 base short, with 10 bases between. The CDR3: CASSHDRSYEQYF. The DNA for the CDR3 is TGTGCCAGCAGTCATGACAGATCCTACGAGCAGTACTTC.

The chain links TRBV4-1 to TRBJ1-1, with D tentatively TRBD1 (6 bases). The CDR3 is 15 residues long. Germline V gene data show CDR1 as MGHRA and CDR2 as YSYEKL. Trimming pared 4 bases from V and 1 base from J, leaving 13 bases between. The CDR3, as DNA: TGCGCCAGCAGCCCCGGCACAGGGCGGAACACTGAAGCTTTCTTT. Translated: CASSPGTGRNTEAFF.

This chain uses TRBV5-1 with TRBJ2-7; 8 bases fit TRBD2. Unmatched junction bases numbered 7, after V lost 1 base and J lost 4 bases. Germline V lookup: CDR1 SGHRS, CDR2 YFSETQ. This CDR3 has 15 amino acids. The CDR3 here is CASSLTLAGTYEQYF. The DNA for the CDR3 is TGCGCCAGCAGCTTGACTTTAGCGGGAACTTACGAGCAGTACTTC.

The chain recombines TRBV27 with TRBJ2-1, with 9 positions matching TRBD2. CDR1 is MNHEY and CDR2 is SMNVEV in the germline V gene (reference sequence). There are 16 residues in the CDR3. V trimming: 5 bases; J trimming: 2 bases; junction bases outside the gene matches: 7. Here the CDR3 reads CASSPLAGTAYNEQFF. CDR3 nucleotide sequence: TGTGCCAGCAGTCCCCTAGCGGGGACCGCCTACAATGAGCAGTTCTTC.

The J gene is TRBJ1-4, the V gene TRBV9; a possible D gene is TRBD1 (5 bases). Germline V gives CDR1 SGDLS, CDR2 YYNGEE. This CDR3 has 16 residues. The germline V and J ends were trimmed by 1 base and 6 bases, with 16 bases remaining between them. For the CDR3, the DNA is TGTGCCAGCAGCGTAAGGGGAGGATACGGGGATGAAAAACTGTTTTTT. Translated, it gives CASSVRGGYGDEKLFF.

This chain connects TRBV10-1 to TRBJ1-3; TRBD1 matches at 11 bases. CDR3 length: 18 residues. CDR1 and CDR2 from the germline V gene are WNHNN and SYGVQD (reference sequence). Trimming took 5 bases from V and 1 from J; bases not matched to a gene: 10. The DNA for the CDR3 is TGCGCCAGCAGTAAGGAGGGACAGGGGGGCCAATCTGGAAACACCATATATTTT. Amino acid sequence: CASSKEGQGGQSGNTIYF.

This clone was detected only once. The V call is TRBV29-1, the J call TRBJ2-7; D is perhaps TRBD2 (7 bases). The CDR3 runs 12 residues. Germline assignment: CDR1 SQVTM and CDR2 ANQGSEA. Trimming stripped 4 bases from V and 4 bases from J, with 11 bases between. The CDR3 nucleotides read TGCAGCGTTGCAGGGGAGGGTTACGAGCAGTACTTC. It is translated as CSVAGEGYEQYF.

Only one count was recorded for this clone. CDR3 sequence reads: CASQQEMNTEAFF. In nucleotides, the CDR3 is TGTGCCAGCCAACAGGAGATGAACACTGAAGCTTTCTTT. The chain couples TRBV6-4 to TRBJ1-1; D is perhaps TRBD1 (5 bases). In germline, CDR1 is MRHNA, CDR2 SNTAGT. Trimming cost V 8 bases and J 0 bases, with 10 bases left between them. CDR3 length: 13 residues.

The rearrangement joins TRBV7-3 to TRBJ2-1; no firm D call. The CDR3 runs to 13 residues. Trimming removed 1 base at V and 4 bases at J, with 5 bases between. The germline V gene encodes CDR1 SGHTA and CDR2 FQGTGA. CDR3 residues: CASSLSRYNEQFF. CDR3 coding DNA: TGTGCCAGCAGCTTAAGCAGATACAATGAGCAGTTCTTC.

The chain joins TRBV15 to TRBJ1-2; D remains ambiguous. Trimming cost V 0 bases and J 7 bases, with 6 bases left between them. CDR3 size: 12 residues. Germline loops: CDR1 LNHNV, CDR2 YYDKDF (reference sequence). The CDR3, as DNA: TGTGCCACCAGCAGAGATTCCGGTGGCTACACCTTC. Translating it yields CATSRDSGGYTF.

J is TRBJ2-6 and V is TRBV5-1; no clear D. CDR1 and CDR2 (germline): SGHRS, YFSETQ. The CDR3 contains 17 residues. V dropped 0 bases and J dropped 2 bases, with 12 bases sitting between them. The CDR3 is CASSLELAGTGANVLTF. In DNA, the CDR3 is TGCGCCAGCAGCTTGGAATTGGCAGGCACTGGGGCCAACGTCCTGACTTTC.

The chain combines TRBV4-1 with TRBJ2-1; D remains ambiguous. Germline CDR1 and CDR2: MGHRA and YSYEKL. Trimming removed 1 base from V and 8 bases from J, with 12 bases in between. CDR3 length: 14 residues. The DNA for the CDR3 is TGCGCCAGCAGCCAAGGCCTGGGCTGGGATGAGCAGTTCTTC. This sequence encodes CASSQGLGWDEQFF.

The chain employs TRBV5-1 and TRBJ1-2; the match to TRBD1 covers 8 bases. This CDR3 comprises 14 residues. V lost 7 bases, J lost 3 bases, and 8 bases stayed unmatched. Germline assignment: CDR1 SGHRS and CDR2 YFSETQ. In DNA form, the CDR3 reads TGCGCCAGCCGGAACCTGGACAGGGACTATGGCTACACCTTC. Translation: CASRNLDRDYGYTF.

The chain is built from TRBV7-2 and TRBJ1-1; weak D call: TRBD1 (5 bases). The germline gives CDR1 SGHTA, CDR2 FQGNSA. Trimming cost V 6 bases and J 4 bases, with 21 bases left between them. There are 16 residues in the CDR3. Here the CDR3 reads CASSKGQVALGTEAFF. The CDR3 DNA sequence: TGTGCCAGCAGTAAGGGGCAGGTTGCTTTAGGCACTGAAGCTTTCTTT.

V is TRBV7-9 and J is TRBJ2-3, with D perhaps matching TRBD1 (5 bases). V lost 5 bases and J 2 bases, leaving 17 bases between the germline ends. The CDR3 is 16 amino acids. The germline V gene encodes CDR1 SEHNR and CDR2 FQNEAQ (reference sequence). CDR3 residues: CASSGTAHRITDTQYF. The DNA of the CDR3 is TGTGCCAGCAGCGGAACAGCCCACAGGATCACAGATACGCAGTATTTT.